These T cell receptor beta chains were read from a single sample in a study of shared clonotypes between healthy human individuals. Clones were sequenced by immunoSEQ multiplex PCR, and TCRdb holds only the in-frame ones, with some missing. The sample yields some 1.1 million clones, 77% seen once. Material: memory CD4+ T cells from PBMCs. The receptors shown here come from a man between 18 and 35 years old in good health. Some clones in this sample may be carry-over from other donors' samples. Both conserved end residues are part of each CDR3. The D gene is left open where the match is weak. Some rows have no size entry. The others give once, few or many, or a class for an expanded clone.

>TRBV28|TRBD2|once|TRBJ2-1
TGTGCCAGCAGTTTAGTAGCGGGACTAAACAATGAGCAGTTCTTC
CASSLVAGLNNEQFF
>TRBV7-8|TRBD1|-|TRBJ2-7
TGTGCCAGCAGCTTTCGGGACAGGGACTACGAGCAGTACTTC
CASSFRDRDYEQYF
>TRBV28|TRBD2|-|TRBJ2-3
TGTGCCAGCAGAACCTCCAAAGGGACTAGCGGGAGTGCGCAGTATTTT
CASRTSKGTSGSAQYF
>TRBV6-6|-|many|TRBJ2-5
TGTGCCAGCAGCCCAGGGGGGCAAGAGACCCAGTACTTC
CASSPGGQETQYF
>TRBV7-2|TRBD2|-|TRBJ2-1
TGTGCCAGCAGCTTAAGTCGGGGGGTCAATGAGCAGTTCTTC
CASSLSRGVNEQFF
>TRBV4-1|TRBD1|many|TRBJ1-2
TGCGCCAGCAGCCACGACAGGGGGACCAACTATGGCTACACCTTC
CASSHDRGTNYGYTF
>TRBV10-3|TRBD2|-|TRBJ2-3
TGTGCCAGTAGCGGGGCCCTTAGCACAGATACGCAGTATTTT
CASSGALSTDTQYF
>TRBV5-1|-|-|TRBJ2-7
TGCGCCAGCAGCTTAAGCGGAAACTCCTACGAGCAGTACTTC
CASSLSGNSYEQYF
>TRBV11-2|-|-|TRBJ1-2
TGTGCCAGCAGCTTTTTGGGAGCGGCCTATGGCTACACCTTC
CASSFLGAAYGYTF
>TRBV14|TRBD2|-|TRBJ2-2
TGTGCCAGCAGTCGACTAGCGGGGTACACCGGGGAGCTGTTTTTT
CASSRLAGYTGELFF
>TRBV7-3|-|many|TRBJ1-4
TGTGCCAGCAGCTCGACAGGTCAAAGGGGTGAAAAACTGTTTTTT
CASSSTGQRGEKLFF
>TRBV27|TRBD2|-|TRBJ2-3
TGTGCCAGCAGGGGTAGCGGGCGCTGGGCGGGAGCGCAGTATTTT
CASRGSGRWAGAQYF
>TRBV28|-|-|TRBJ1-3
TGTGCCAGCAAAGGGGTATGGGTCTCAGGAAACACCATATATTTT
CASKGVWVSGNTIYF
>TRBV6-1|-|-|TRBJ1-5
TGTGCCAGCAGTGAAGCGCAACTGAGAGCTGATCAGCCCCAGCATTTT
CASSEAQLRADQPQHF
>TRBV2|TRBD2|-|TRBJ2-3
TGTGCCAGCAGACCCGGGACTAGCGGGAGCACAGATACGCAGTATTTT
CASRPGTSGSTDTQYF
>TRBV7-3|TRBD2|-|TRBJ2-1
TGTGCCAGCAGCTTGAGCGGGGGAAACAATGAGCAGTTCTTC
CASSLSGGNNEQFF
>TRBV6-1|-|-|TRBJ1-3
TGTGCCAGCAGTGTAGGGGATGGAAACACCATATATTTT
CASSVGDGNTIYF
>TRBV19|-|-|TRBJ1-1
TGTGCCAGTAGGCGGGAGGTGGCCACTGAAGCTTTCTTT
CASRREVATEAFF
>TRBV11-3|-|-|TRBJ2-1
TGTGCCAGCAGCTTGCGACACTCCTACAATGAGCAGTTCTTC
CASSLRHSYNEQFF
>TRBV4-2|-|-|TRBJ2-3
TGTGCCAGCAGCCAAGCGGGCGGGGTCCCAGATACGCAGTATTTT
CASSQAGGVPDTQYF
>TRBV9|TRBD1|-|TRBJ2-1
TGTGCCAGCAGCGTTGATGCCAGGGGGTCAAGTCTTCAGTTCTTC
CASSVDARGSSLQFF
>TRBV28|TRBD1|-|TRBJ2-1
TGTGCCAGCAGTACCGCCACGACAGGGAAGAATGAGCAGTTCTTC
CASSTATTGKNEQFF
>TRBV30|TRBD2|-|TRBJ2-3
TGTGCCTCTAGCGGGAGAGGCACAGATACGCAGTATTTT
CASSGRGTDTQYF
>TRBV7-3|-|-|TRBJ2-2
TGTGCCAGCAGCTTAATTTCGAACGGGGAGCTGTTTTTT
CASSLISNGELFF
>TRBV6-5|-|-|TRBJ2-1
TGTGCCAGCACCGAGGGGACTTACAATGAGCAGTTCTTC
CASTEGTYNEQFF
>TRBV7-8|-|-|TRBJ2-1
TGTGCCAGCAGCCCGACTAACTACAATGAGCAGTTCTTC
CASSPTNYNEQFF
>TRBV29-1|TRBD2|-|TRBJ2-3
TGCAGCGTGCCGACTCGACTAGCGGGGAGCACAGATACGCAGTATTTT
CSVPTRLAGSTDTQYF
>TRBV5-1|-|-|TRBJ1-3
TGCGCCAGCAGCTTGATATGGGGCAGCTCTGGAAACACCATATATTTT
CASSLIWGSSGNTIYF
>TRBV4-1|-|-|TRBJ2-7
TGCGCCAGCAGCCATGAGGACCGATCCTACGAGCAGTACTTC
CASSHEDRSYEQYF
>TRBV7-2|-|few|TRBJ1-2
TGTGCCAGCAGCCCCCGGGCCTTCCACCGGGATGGCTACACCTTC
CASSPRAFHRDGYTF
>TRBV28|-|-|TRBJ2-7
TGTGCCAGCAGTTCGTATCAGGGAAAGTCCTACGAGCAGTACTTC
CASSSYQGKSYEQYF
>TRBV7-8|TRBD2|-|TRBJ2-2
TGTGCCAGCAGCTTTGGCCTAGCGGGAGGGTCCGGGGAGCTGTTTTTT
CASSFGLAGGSGELFF
>TRBV6-5|-|-|TRBJ1-2
TGTGCCAGTGGTGGGGGCACCTACGGGGATGGCTACACCTTC
CASGGGTYGDGYTF
>TRBV9|TRBD2|-|TRBJ2-1
TGTGCCAGCAGCGTCCCGGGTCTAGCGGGGTACAATGAGCAGTTCTTC
CASSVPGLAGYNEQFF
>TRBV7-9|TRBD2|many|TRBJ2-5
TGTGCCAGCAGCTTACTAGCGGGAGGGGGAGAGACCCAGTACTTC
CASSLLAGGGETQYF
>TRBV2|TRBD2|-|TRBJ2-3
TGTGCCAGCCTTGGGACTAGTGGCACAGATACGCAGTATTTT
CASLGTSGTDTQYF
>TRBV4-2|TRBD2|-|TRBJ2-7
TGTGCCAGCAGCCCTGGGACTAGCGGGAGGAGCTCCTACGAGCAGTACTTC
CASSPGTSGRSSYEQYF
>TRBV6-5|TRBD2|-|TRBJ2-2
TGTGCCAGCAGTTATGGGAGGGGACGGAGCGCCGGGGAGCTGTTTTTT
CASSYGRGRSAGELFF
>TRBV27|-|-|TRBJ2-7
TGTGCCAGCAGTCCTCTGGCCGGCGACTACGAGCAGTACTTC
CASSPLAGDYEQYF
>TRBV10-3|-|-|TRBJ1-5
TGTGCCATCAGAACGGACAACGATGATCAGCCCCAGCATTTT
CAIRTDNDDQPQHF
>TRBV10-3|TRBD1|-|TRBJ2-3
TGTGCCATCAGTAAGACAGGGGGGGACGGGGATACGCAGTATTTT
CAISKTGGDGDTQYF
>TRBV7-8|-|-|TRBJ2-7
TGTGCCAGCAGACCCAGCGGCTCCTACGAGCAGTACTTC
CASRPSGSYEQYF
>TRBV5-1|-|once|TRBJ2-1
TGCGCCAGCAGCTTTGGGGGAGTGGGTTACAATGAGCAGTTCTTC
CASSFGGVGYNEQFF
>TRBV5-8|-|few|TRBJ2-7
TGTGCCAGCAGCAGAGGGCTTCTGGTCGGCGAGCAGTACTTC
CASSRGLLVGEQYF
>TRBV18|-|-|TRBJ2-3
TGTGCCAGCTCACCACCGGAGAGCGCACGGGGAGCAGATACGCAGTATTTT
CASSPPESARGADTQYF
>TRBV7-8|TRBD2|-|TRBJ2-1
TGTGCCAGCAGCGCCCGAACTCTAGCGGGACGCCAATTCTCCTACAATGAGCAGTTCTTC
CASSARTLAGRQFSYNEQFF
>TRBV9|TRBD1|-|TRBJ1-3
TGTGCCAGCAGCGTATCAGGGGGAGGAGGAAACACCATATATTTT
CASSVSGGGGNTIYF
>TRBV2|TRBD2|-|TRBJ2-1
TGTGCCAGCAGTGCGGCTAGCGGGGCCTACAATGAGCAGTTCTTC
CASSAASGAYNEQFF